One sample yielded the 4 T cell receptor beta chains listed below, sequenced in a study of T cell repertoires in cytomegalovirus infection. In TCRdb, the reads were re-called with MiXCR into one record per CDR3 protein. Counted here are 400,000 or so distinct CDR3 sequences, roughly a third occurring once; the ten biggest clones make up approximately 15%. The sample consisted of PBMCs. These receptor sequences come from a human donor in good health (CMV status not recorded). Some clones in this sample may be carry-over from other donors' samples.

The chain combines TRBV6-1 with TRBJ1-1, with a weak D call TRBD1 (6 bases). Germline loops: CDR1 MNHNS, CDR2 SASEGT. The CDR3 has 15 residues. With 5 bases removed from V and 3 bases from J, the gap between germline ends came to 16 bases. The CDR3: CASSYRLDSYTEAFF. CDR3 in DNA: TGTGCCAGCAGTTATAGGCTGGACAGCTACACTGAAGCTTTCTTT.

As for this clonotype: A much larger clone differs from this one at a single base, so this may be a read error. The chain recombines TRBV7-2 with TRBJ1-2; no firm D call. The CDR3 length is 12 residues. Germline CDR1 reads SGHTA; CDR2 reads FQGNSA. The CDR3 sequence: CASSPQGLRASF. CDR3 in DNA: TGTGCCAGCAGCCCTCAAGGGCTCCGGGCCTCCTTC.

This clonotype turned up a few times. The chain recombines TRBV7-6 with TRBJ2-7; TRBD1 matches at 8 bases. The V and J ends lost 7 bases and 3 bases, in that order; junction bases with no gene match: 8. CDR1 SGHVS and CDR2 FNYEAQ come from the germline V gene. This CDR3 contains 14 residues. Here the CDR3 reads CASTLGQGFYEQYF. The CDR3 DNA reads TGTGCCAGCACCCTCGGACAGGGATTCTACGAGCAGTACTTC.

The rearrangement uses TRBV5-4 and TRBJ1-3; D gene unclear. Looked up from germline, CDR1 is SGHNT and CDR2 is YYREEE (reference sequence). The CDR3 consists of 15 residues. Trimming cost V 1 base and J 0 bases, with 8 bases left between them. As DNA, the CDR3 is TGTGCCAGCAGCTTGATGAGGAACTCTGGAAACACCATATATTTT. Its protein product is CASSLMRNSGNTIYF.